This passage covers 22 T cell receptor beta chains from one sample sequenced in a study of chemoradiotherapy in HPV16-positive cancers. Produced via immunoSEQ multiplex PCR; TCRdb's table is partial and in-frame only. The sample yields 25,000 to 30,000 clones, over 80% seen once. The source material was blood, sampled from a patient who underwent chemoradiotherapy. Source of these receptors: a human donor with HPV-associated anogenital cancer.

CDR3 bases: TGTGCCAGCTCACATGCGGGGGACACCGGGGAGCTGTTTTTT. It specifies CASSHAGDTGELFF. The rearrangement links TRBV18 to TRBJ2-2; 7 bases agree with TRBD2. This CDR3 region has 14 residues. Trimming took 4 bases from V and 3 from J; bases not matched to a gene: 2. The germline V gene encodes CDR1 KGHSH and CDR2 LQKENI.

V is TRBV7-2 and J is TRBJ1-5; D gene uncertain. The CDR3 has 13 amino acids. The germline V gene has CDR1 SGHTA and CDR2 FQGNSA. Trimming removed 1 base from V and 6 bases from J, with 7 bases in between. The CDR3 bases are TGTGCCAGCAGCTTAGGAGCGACTCAGCCCCAGCATTTT. Amino acid sequence: CASSLGATQPQHF.

This sequence joins TRBV7-3 and TRBJ2-1; D is possibly TRBD1 (5 bases). With 2 bases removed from V and 8 bases from J, the gap between germline ends came to 10 bases. The germline gives CDR1 SGHTA, CDR2 FQGTGA. This CDR3 spans 13 amino acids. CDR3 bases: TGTGCCAGCAGCTTAGTAGGGGTCGATGAGCAGTTCTTC. It specifies CASSLVGVDEQFF.

This clone was counted between two and nine times. The J gene is TRBJ1-1, the V gene TRBV29-1; TRBD1 might be the D (5 bases). The CDR3 length is 13 residues. CDR1 and CDR2 (germline): SQVTM, ANQGSEA. V lost 8 bases to trimming and J lost 5 bases, with 18 bases between them. CDR3 residues: CSTRRGEGTEAFF. CDR3 in DNA: TGCAGCACCCGACGAGGTGAGGGGACTGAAGCTTTCTTT.

The chain links TRBV6-6 to TRBJ2-1; D unclear. The germline V gene has CDR1 MNHNY and CDR2 SVGAGI (reference sequence). Trimming removed 2 bases at V and 6 bases at J, with 8 bases between. The CDR3 has 13 residues. CDR3 residues: CASSYNIRNEQFF. CDR3 nucleotide sequence: TGTGCCAGCAGTTACAACATACGCAATGAGCAGTTCTTC.

Concerning this clone itself: Other nucleotide sequences from this sample produce the same CDR3. This rearrangement joins TRBV5-4 to TRBJ2-2; D is possibly TRBD1 (6 bases). V lost 0 bases and J lost 8, with 11 bases in between. The CDR3 sequence is 14 residues long. The V gene's germline CDR1 is SGHNT and CDR2 YYREEE (reference sequence). The CDR3 reads CASSLVGGTGELFF. The CDR3 DNA reads as TGTGCCAGCAGCTTGGTAGGGGGTACAGGGGAGCTGTTTTTT.

This clone has a single count. The rearrangement joins TRBV6-6 to TRBJ2-7; 11 nucleotides agree with TRBD2. This CDR3 has 16 amino acids. The germline CDR1 and CDR2 sequences are MNHNY and SVGAGI (reference sequence). Losses at the gene ends were 6 bases for V and 5 bases for J; bases not matched to a gene: 12. Here the CDR3 reads CASRLGVLAGGHEQYF. The CDR3 nucleotides read TGTGCCAGCAGACTCGGAGTGCTAGCGGGGGGCCACGAGCAGTACTTC.

The J gene is TRBJ2-7, the V gene TRBV6-5; 8 bases align to TRBD2. This CDR3 comprises 13 residues. With 6 bases clipped from V and 6 bases from J, the junction kept 7 bases outside the gene matches. Germline V gives CDR1 MNHEY, CDR2 SVGAGI. The CDR3 protein is CASRPGTRAEQYF. Here the CDR3 DNA reads TGTGCCAGCAGACCGGGGACTAGGGCCGAGCAGTACTTC.

J is TRBJ1-4 and V is TRBV30; TRBD1 might be the D (6 bases). This CDR3 has 13 amino acids. With 5 bases removed from V and 4 bases from J, the gap between germline ends came to 11 bases. Germline loops: CDR1 GTSNPN, CDR2 SVGIG (reference sequence). CDR3 loop: CAWGGLFNEKLFF. In DNA, the CDR3 is TGTGCCTGGGGGGGCCTTTTTAATGAAAAACTGTTTTTT. The whole variable domain, remainder taken from reference TRBV30 and TRBJ1-4, is SQTIHQWPATLVQPVGSPLSLECTVEGTSNPNLYWYRQAAGRGLQLLFYSVGIGQISSEVPQNLSASRPQDRQFILSSKKLLLSDSGFYLCAWGGLFNEKLFFGSGTQLSVL.

The chain combines TRBV5-1 with TRBJ1-2, with 8 bases matching TRBD1. Germline values: CDR1 SGHRS, CDR2 YFSETQ. Trimming at V came to 2 bases and at J to 0 bases, leaving 6 bases not matched to a gene. This CDR3 spans 16 amino acids. The CDR3 is CASSLGQGSTNYGYTF. CDR3 in DNA: TGCGCCAGCAGCTTAGGACAGGGCTCGACTAACTATGGCTACACCTTC.

V is TRBV27 and J is TRBJ2-1, with D perhaps TRBD1 or TRBD2 (6 bases each). CDR3 size: 17 residues. CDR1 is MNHEY, CDR2 SMNVEV, per germline (reference sequence). V was shortened by 6 bases and J by 0 bases, with 18 bases between the two germline ends. This CDR3 reads CASRLPGGSSSYNEQFF. CDR3 in DNA: TGTGCCAGCAGATTACCCGGGGGCTCGAGCTCCTACAATGAGCAGTTCTTC.

The CDR3: CSVYGGTGTNYGYTF. CDR3 nucleotide sequence: TGCAGCGTTTACGGGGGGACAGGGACCAACTATGGCTACACCTTC. This chain connects TRBV29-1 to TRBJ1-2; 9 bases map to TRBD1. The V gene end was trimmed by 5 bases and the J gene end by 2 bases; junction bases not matched to a gene: 9. CDR1 and CDR2 (germline): SQVTM, ANQGSEA. The CDR3 is 15 amino acids. Looking up the rest from reference TRBV29-1 and TRBJ1-2 gives the full variable domain: SAVISQKPSRDICQRGTSLTIQCQVDSQVTMMFWYRQQPGQSLTLIATANQGSEATYESGFVIDKFPISRPNLTFSTLTVSNMSPEDSSIYLCSVYGGTGTNYGYTFGSGTRLTVV.

The V gene is TRBV30, the J gene TRBJ2-1, with D hard to call. Trimming cost V 8 bases and J 1 base, with 9 bases left between them. Germline V lookup: CDR1 GTSNPN, CDR2 SVGIG (reference sequence). The CDR3 has 12 residues. CDR3 nucleotide sequence: TGTGCCCTAGATTCATCCTACAATGAGCAGTTCTTC. Its protein product is CALDSSYNEQFF.

The V gene is TRBV28, the J gene TRBJ1-3; D gene ambiguous. The CDR3 totals 16 residues. Germline CDR1 reads MDHEN; CDR2 reads SYDVKM. V lost 0 bases, J lost 0 bases, and 9 bases lay in between. CDR3 sequence reads: CASSLWEKSSGNTIYF. CDR3 in DNA: TGTGCCAGCAGTTTATGGGAAAAGAGCTCTGGAAACACCATATATTTT.

This clone has more than one count but fewer than ten. V is TRBV7-2 and J is TRBJ2-7; D uncertain. The CDR3 extends over 14 amino acids. Germline CDR1 is SGHTA and CDR2 is FQGNSA. V shed 1 base and J shed 4 bases, with 11 bases lying between them. The CDR3 region is CASSLEAVGYEQYF. In nucleotides, the CDR3 is TGTGCCAGCAGCTTAGAGGCGGTGGGGTACGAGCAGTACTTC.

CDR3 residues: CASTYGIPVGYEQFF. Here the CDR3 DNA reads TGTGCCAGCACCTACGGGATCCCTGTTGGGTATGAGCAGTTCTTC. The V call is TRBV5-6, the J call TRBJ2-1; TRBD2 might be the D (5 bases). Germline CDR1 reads SGHDT; CDR2 reads YYEEEE. Trimming left V 6 bases short and J 8 bases short, with 21 bases between. The CDR3 consists of 15 residues.

The chain joins TRBV5-1 to TRBJ1-4; TRBD1 might be the D (6 bases). The length of the CDR3 is 14 residues. Germline values: CDR1 SGHRS, CDR2 YFSETQ. V lost 2 bases, J lost 14 bases, and 19 bases lay in between. The CDR3: CASSFREGGSQLFF. DNA of the CDR3: TGCGCCAGCAGCTTCAGGGAGGGGGGATCGCAGCTGTTTTTT.

V and J are TRBV7-2 and TRBJ2-3; TRBD2 aligns across 7 bases. There are 19 residues in the CDR3. V was clipped by 2 bases and J by 4 bases; unmatched bases: 18. Germline V lookup: CDR1 SGHTA, CDR2 FQGNSA. The CDR3 sequence: CASSLIGFERGGVSDTQYF. The CDR3 coding sequence is TGTGCCAGCAGCTTAATAGGGTTTGAGCGGGGAGGAGTTTCAGATACGCAGTATTTT.

The chain uses TRBV10-3 and TRBJ2-1, with TRBD1 matching 7 bases. The V gene's germline CDR1 is ENHRY and CDR2 SYGVKD. The CDR3 runs to 16 residues. V gave up 6 bases and J gave up 4 bases; unmatched junction bases: 12. The CDR3 coding sequence is TGTGCCATCAGAACTGATGACAGGGCGGCGTACAATGAGCAGTTCTTC. Translation: CAIRTDDRAAYNEQFF.

This chain joins TRBV5-1 and TRBJ1-2; TRBD1 agrees at 10 bases. With 3 bases clipped from V and 7 bases from J, the junction kept 6 bases outside the gene matches. Per the germline V gene, CDR1 is SGHRS and CDR2 is YFSETQ. This CDR3 is 14 amino acids long. CDR3 residues: CASSWGQGRAGYTF. CDR3 nucleotides: TGCGCCAGCAGCTGGGGACAGGGGAGGGCTGGCTACACCTTC.

The CDR3 DNA follows: TGTGCCAGCAGCGCCGGACAGGTGTCCGGTGGCTACACCTTC. This sequence encodes CASSAGQVSGGYTF. This chain connects TRBV7-2 to TRBJ1-2, with TRBD1 matching over 7 bases. Germline-derived CDR1 and CDR2 are SGHTA and FQGNSA. The CDR3 sequence is 14 residues long. Trimming removed 5 bases from V and 7 bases from J; junction bases left unmatched: 10.

V usage is TRBV7-8 and J usage is TRBJ2-3; 7 bases match TRBD2. The trim removed 5 bases at V and 5 bases at J, leaving 10 bases unmatched. This CDR3 spans 15 amino acids. CDR1 is SGHVS and CDR2 is FQNEAQ in the germline V gene. CDR3 sequence (DNA): TGTGCCAGCAGCCCCCGCGGGAGTGGGGGAGATACGCAGTATTTT. Translation gives CASSPRGSGGDTQYF. Drawing the rest from reference TRBV7-8 and TRBJ2-3, the complete variable domain is GAGVSQSPRYKVAKRGQDVALRCDPISGHVSLFWYQQALGQGPEFLTYFQNEAQLDKSGLPSDRFFAERPEGSVSTLKIQRTQQEDSAVYLCASSPRGSGGDTQYFGPGTRLTVL.